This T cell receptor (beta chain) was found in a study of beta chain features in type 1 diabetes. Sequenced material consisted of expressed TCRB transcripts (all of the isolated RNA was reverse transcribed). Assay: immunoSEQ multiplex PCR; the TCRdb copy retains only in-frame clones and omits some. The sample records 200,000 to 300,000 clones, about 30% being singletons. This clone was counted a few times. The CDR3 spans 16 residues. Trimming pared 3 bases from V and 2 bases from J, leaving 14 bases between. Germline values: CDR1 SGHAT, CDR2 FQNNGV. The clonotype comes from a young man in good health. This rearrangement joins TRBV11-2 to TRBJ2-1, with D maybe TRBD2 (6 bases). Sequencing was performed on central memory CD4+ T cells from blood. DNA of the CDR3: TGTGCCAGCAGCTTGGCGGGGAGCACCGCCTACAATGAGCAGTTCTTC. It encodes CASSLAGSTAYNEQFF.